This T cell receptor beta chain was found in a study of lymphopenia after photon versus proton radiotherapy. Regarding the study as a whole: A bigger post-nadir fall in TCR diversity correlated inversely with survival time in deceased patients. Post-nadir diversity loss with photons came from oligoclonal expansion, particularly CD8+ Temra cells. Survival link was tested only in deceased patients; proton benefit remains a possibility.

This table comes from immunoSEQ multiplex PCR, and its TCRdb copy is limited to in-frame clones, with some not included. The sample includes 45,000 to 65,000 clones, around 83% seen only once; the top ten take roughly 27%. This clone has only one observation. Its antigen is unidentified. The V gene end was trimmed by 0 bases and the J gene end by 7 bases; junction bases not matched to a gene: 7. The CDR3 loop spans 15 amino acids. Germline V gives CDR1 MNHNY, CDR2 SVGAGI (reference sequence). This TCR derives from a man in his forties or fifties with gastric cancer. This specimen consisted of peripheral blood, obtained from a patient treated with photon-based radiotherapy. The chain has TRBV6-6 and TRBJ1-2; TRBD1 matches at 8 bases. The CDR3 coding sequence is TGTGCCAGCAGTTACTCGTCAGGGGGCGCGGTTGGCTACACCTTC. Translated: CASSYSSGGAVGYTF.